This TCR beta chain appears in the sequencing data of a study of shared clonotypes between healthy human individuals. Study-level points and caveats: The low donor count limited represented genetic and exposure-history diversity.

Assay used: immunoSEQ multiplex PCR; TCRdb lists only in-frame clones, some missing. The sample gives about 520,000 clones, 81% of which show up once; roughly an eighth is in the top ten. A note on this clone: The antigen is not known.

Germline CDR1 PRHDT, CDR2 FYEKMQ (reference sequence). Trimming stripped 5 bases from V and 3 bases from J, with 16 bases between. The CDR3 is made up of 15 amino acids. The sequenced sample was PBMCs. This rearrangement joins TRBV13 to TRBJ2-5; D may be TRBD1 or TRBD2 (5 bases each). This clonotype originated in a woman aged 35 to 49 in good health. Some clones in this sample may be carry-over from other donors' samples. Written as DNA, the CDR3 is TGTGCCAGCAGCGACCGCTCCGGGGCGAAAGAGACCCAGTACTTC. The encoded protein is CASSDRSGAKETQYF.